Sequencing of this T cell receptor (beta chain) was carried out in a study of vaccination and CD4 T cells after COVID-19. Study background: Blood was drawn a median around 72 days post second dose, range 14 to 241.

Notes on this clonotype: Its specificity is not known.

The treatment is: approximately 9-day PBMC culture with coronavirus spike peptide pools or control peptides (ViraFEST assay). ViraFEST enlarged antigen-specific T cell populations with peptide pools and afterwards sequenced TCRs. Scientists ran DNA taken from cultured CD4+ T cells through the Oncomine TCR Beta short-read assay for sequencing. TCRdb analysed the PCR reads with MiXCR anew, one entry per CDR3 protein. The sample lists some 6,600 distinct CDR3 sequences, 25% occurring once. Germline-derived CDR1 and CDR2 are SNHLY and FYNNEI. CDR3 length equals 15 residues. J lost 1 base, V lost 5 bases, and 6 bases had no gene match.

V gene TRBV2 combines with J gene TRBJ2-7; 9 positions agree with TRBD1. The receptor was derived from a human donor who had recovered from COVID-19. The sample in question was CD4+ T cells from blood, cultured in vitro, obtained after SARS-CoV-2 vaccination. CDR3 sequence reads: CASSKDRGRSYEQYF. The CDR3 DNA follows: TGTGCCAGCAGTAAGGACAGGGGACGTTCCTACGAGCAGTACTTC. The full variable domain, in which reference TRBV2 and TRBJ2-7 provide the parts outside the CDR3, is EPEVTQTPSHQVTQMGQEVILRCVPISNHLYFYWYRQILGQKVEFLVSFYNNEISEKSEIFDDQFSVERPDGSNFTLKIRSTKLEDSAMYFCASSKDRGRSYEQYFGPGTRLTVT.